These 20 T cell receptor beta chains were all obtained from the same sample, sequenced in a study of blood T cell repertoires in COVID-19. TCRdb keeps only in-frame clones here, not all; method: immunoSEQ multiplex PCR. The repertoire consists of 30,000 to 40,000 clones, with roughly 85% occurring once and the leading ten covering roughly 9.9%. The material sequenced was peripheral blood. The receptor set was obtained from a human donor in a cohort sampled during active COVID-19.

The chain has TRBV7-8 and TRBJ2-5; D may be TRBD2 (6 bases). The CDR3 is 16 residues long. Per germline, CDR1 SGHVS and CDR2 FQNEAQ. Between the trimmed V and J ends, which lost 1 base and 2 bases, there was a span of 14 bases. The CDR3 DNA is TGTGCCAGCAGCTTAGGGAGGGGAACATTTCAAGAGACCCAGTACTTC. Its protein is CASSLGRGTFQETQYF.

This chain links TRBV6-5 with TRBJ1-1; 7 positions agree with TRBD1. This CDR3 has 12 residues. CDR1 MNHEY and CDR2 SVGAGI come from the germline V gene. The ends lost 7 bases at V and 12 bases at J; junction bases unmatched: 11. CDR3 sequence: CASTDQGVRTFF. In nucleotides, the CDR3 is TGTGCCAGCACCGACCAGGGGGTTAGGACTTTCTTT.

V usage is TRBV30 and J usage is TRBJ1-3; D not resolved. Trimming cost V 4 bases and J 3 bases, with 7 bases left between them. This CDR3 is built from 12 residues. CDR1 is GTSNPN and CDR2 is SVGIG in the germline V gene (reference sequence). The chain's CDR3 is CAWTPSGNTIYF. The CDR3 DNA follows: TGTGCCTGGACCCCGAGTGGAAACACCATATATTTT.

The chain combines TRBV5-1 with TRBJ2-7, with TRBD1 as a possible D gene (7 bases). CDR3 size: 13 residues. V was cut by 0 bases and J by 6 bases, with 10 bases left in between. Germline values: CDR1 SGHRS, CDR2 YFSETQ. The DNA of the CDR3 is TGCGCCAGCAGCTTGGGGCAGGGGGGCGAGCAGTACTTC. Amino acid sequence: CASSLGQGGEQYF.

The V gene is TRBV4-3, the J gene TRBJ2-1; tentative D call: TRBD2 (6 bases). Looked up from germline, CDR1 is LGHNA and CDR2 is YSLEER. The V end lost 2 bases, the J end lost 5 bases, and 13 bases lay between the germline ends. This CDR3 spans 15 amino acids. The CDR3 loop is CASSQSEGYNNEQFF. CDR3 nucleotides: TGCGCCAGCAGCCAATCGGAGGGGTATAACAATGAGCAGTTCTTC.

This clone was seen a few times. The chain combines TRBV6-1 with TRBJ2-7, with 7 nucleotides matching TRBD1. Trimming cost V 3 bases and J 2 bases; bases outside gene matches: 7. CDR1 is MNHNS and CDR2 is SASEGT in the germline V gene. The CDR3 runs 15 residues. The CDR3 DNA is TGTGCCAGCAGTGATCTCAACAGGGGAACCTACGAGCAGTACTTC. This encodes CASSDLNRGTYEQYF.

The rearrangement uses TRBV19 and TRBJ1-5; possible D gene TRBD1, 5 bases. Germline CDR1 is LNHDA and CDR2 is SQIVND (reference sequence). V lost 8 bases and J lost 5, with 19 bases in between. The CDR3 consists of 15 residues. CDR3 DNA: TGTGCCAGTGCCGGCCAGGGAAATTCCCATCAGCCCCAGCATTTT. Protein product: CASAGQGNSHQPQHF.

The V and J genes are TRBV9 and TRBJ1-2, with 7 positions matching TRBD1. The CDR3 has 14 amino acids. Trimming took 3 bases from V and 4 from J; bases not matched to a gene: 6. Germline V gene data show CDR1 as SGDLS and CDR2 as YYNGEE. CDR3 nucleotides: TGTGCCAGCAGCGAGGGACAGCCACTCTATGGCTACACCTTC. Translated, it gives CASSEGQPLYGYTF.

This chain uses TRBV7-3 with TRBJ2-3; no clear D gene. This CDR3 region has 13 residues. Germline lookup yields CDR1 SGHTA and CDR2 FQGTGA. Trimming cost V 2 bases and J 4 bases, with 7 bases left between them. As DNA, the CDR3 is TGTGCCAGCAGCTTAGCAAGCCCAGATACGCAGTATTTT. Protein sequence: CASSLASPDTQYF. Supplemented by reference TRBV7-3 and TRBJ2-3, the full variable domain reads GAGVSQTPSNKVTEKGKYVELRCDPISGHTALYWYRQSLGQGPEFLIYFQGTGAADDSGLPNDRFFAVRPEGSVSTLKIQRTERGDSAVYLCASSLASPDTQYFGPGTRLTVL.

This sequence joins TRBV5-6 and TRBJ2-7; unclear D gene. CDR1 is SGHDT and CDR2 is YYEEEE in the germline V gene. The CDR3 spans 12 residues. Trimming took off 2 bases at V and 5 bases at J, with 8 bases between the two ends. The CDR3 loop is CASSFRPDEQYF. CDR3 in DNA: TGTGCCAGCAGCTTCAGGCCAGACGAGCAGTACTTC.

This clone was recorded only once. The J gene is TRBJ2-3, the V gene TRBV9, with 7 bases identical to TRBD1. V lost 0 bases and J lost 0; bases outside the gene matches: 7. The V gene's germline CDR1 is SGDLS and CDR2 YYNGEE. The CDR3 has 17 amino acids. The CDR3 bases are TGTGCCAGCAGCGTAGATTGGAAAGGGGGCAGCACAGATACGCAGTATTTT. Translated: CASSVDWKGGSTDTQYF.

The genes are TRBV5-1 and TRBJ2-1, with TRBD2 matching over 10 bases. The CDR3 has 15 residues. Germline V gives CDR1 SGHRS, CDR2 YFSETQ. V lost 3 bases, J lost 3 bases, and 3 bases stayed unmatched. The CDR3, as DNA: TGCGCCAGCAGCTCTCGGACTAGCGGCTACAATGAGCAGTTCTTC. Residues: CASSSRTSGYNEQFF. Filled out from reference TRBV5-1 and TRBJ2-1, the complete variable domain reads KAGVTQTPRYLIKTRGQQVTLSCSPISGHRSVSWYQQTPGQGLQFLFEYFSETQRNKGNFPGRFSGRQFSNSRSEMNVSTLELGDSALYLCASSSRTSGYNEQFFGPGTRLTVL.

The chain has TRBV19 and TRBJ1-2, with unresolved D. The CDR3 extends over 13 amino acids. From germline, CDR1 is LNHDA and CDR2 SQIVND (reference sequence). The V and J ends lost 1 base and 6 bases respectively, with 9 bases between them. CDR3 coding DNA: TGTGCCAGTAGTATAGGAACAGTGAATGGCTACACCTTC. It encodes CASSIGTVNGYTF.

The V gene is TRBV5-1, the J gene TRBJ1-1; TRBD1 is a possible D gene (6 bases). The CDR3 is made up of 12 amino acids. CDR1 and CDR2 from the germline V gene are SGHRS and YFSETQ. With 5 bases removed from V and 5 bases from J, the gap between germline ends came to 10 bases. CDR3 bases: TGCGCCAGCAGATACGACAGGACTGAAGCTTTCTTT. It encodes CASRYDRTEAFF.

This rearrangement joins TRBV18 to TRBJ2-1; 10 nucleotides match TRBD1. Germline V gene lookup returns CDR1 KGHSH and CDR2 LQKENI. Unmatched junction bases numbered 4, after V lost 4 bases and J lost 4 bases. The CDR3 has 15 amino acids. The CDR3 DNA reads as TGTGCCAGCTCACGCCGGGACAGGGGTTACAATGAGCAGTTCTTC. Its protein product is CASSRRDRGYNEQFF.

The CDR3 DNA reads TGTGCCAGCAGCTTAGAGTGGGCGAGCTCCTACAATGAGCAGTTCTTC. The encoded protein is CASSLEWASSYNEQFF. The chain uses TRBV7-2 and TRBJ2-1; unclear D gene. Germline CDR1 and CDR2: SGHTA and FQGNSA. CDR3 length equals 16 residues. V was cut by 1 base and J by 0 bases, with 10 bases left in between.

The gene calls are TRBV10-3 and TRBJ1-2, with 7 bases lining up with TRBD1. The CDR3 is made up of 15 amino acids. V lost 4 bases and J lost 0; bases outside the gene matches: 5. Germline V gene lookup returns CDR1 ENHRY and CDR2 SYGVKD. This CDR3 reads CAISGGQGANYGYTF. The CDR3 DNA reads as TGTGCCATCAGTGGGGGCCAGGGGGCTAACTATGGCTACACCTTC.

The chain uses TRBV6-2 or TRBV6-3 and TRBJ1-3; D remains unclear. With 6 bases removed from V and 2 bases from J, the gap between germline ends came to 14 bases. Germline CDR1 and CDR2: MNHEY and SVGEGT. The CDR3 loop spans 15 amino acids. CDR3 in amino acids: CASSDNDKTGNTIYF. CDR3 nucleotide sequence: TGTGCCAGCAGCGACAACGACAAAACTGGAAACACCATATATTTT.

The rearrangement uses TRBV5-6 and TRBJ1-2; 7 bases line up with TRBD1. Losses at the gene ends were 2 bases for V and 4 bases for J; bases not matched to a gene: 5. Germline V gene sequence: CDR1 SGHDT, CDR2 YYEEEE. The CDR3 is made up of 14 amino acids. The CDR3 loop is CASSFGQEGYGYTF. The CDR3 nucleotides read TGTGCCAGCAGCTTTGGACAGGAGGGCTATGGCTACACCTTC.

This clone has a single count. The V and J genes are TRBV18 and TRBJ1-5; D gene ambiguous. The CDR3 sequence is 13 residues long. Germline CDR1 reads KGHSH; CDR2 reads LQKENI. V was shortened by 2 bases and J by 7 bases, with 9 bases between the two germline ends. Here the CDR3 reads CASSPGFNQPQHF. The CDR3 DNA reads TGTGCCAGCTCACCAGGCTTTAACCAGCCCCAGCATTTT.